Each of the 19 T cell receptor beta chains below was sequenced from the same sample in a study of cytomegalovirus exposure and HLA in healthy donors. Vbeta (60) and Jbeta (13) primers were used in the PCR. The assay was immunoSEQ multiplex PCR, and TCRdb's table has in-frame clones only and misses some. The data show around 100,000 clones, approximately 70% seen once. The sample comprised PBMCs. Every receptor here comes from a man aged 25-40 years in good health and CMV-seronegative.

The rearrangement uses TRBV27 and TRBJ1-4; no clear D. Trimming took off 7 bases at V and 8 bases at J, with 20 bases between the two ends. The CDR3 contains 15 residues. From germline, CDR1 is MNHEY and CDR2 SMNVEV (reference sequence). This chain's CDR3 is CASTSPQSNGEKLFF. The CDR3 nucleotides are TGTGCCAGCACCTCACCTCAGAGTAACGGGGAAAAACTGTTTTTT.

The chain carries TRBV6-5 and TRBJ1-1; D unresolved. V lost 0 bases and J lost 7, with 12 bases in between. From germline, CDR1 is MNHEY and CDR2 SVGAGI. The CDR3 is made up of 14 amino acids. CDR3 nucleotide sequence: TGTGCCAGCAGTTACTCGGAACGGGCGGGTGAAGCTTTCTTT. Its translation: CASSYSERAGEAFF.

This clone has just a few counts. The chain carries TRBV19 and TRBJ2-2; unclear D gene. The CDR3 contains 14 residues. Trimming took off 2 bases at V and 3 bases at J, with 7 bases between the two ends. Per the germline V gene, CDR1 is LNHDA and CDR2 is SQIVND (reference sequence). Here the CDR3 reads CASSIQVDTGELFF. The CDR3 coding sequence is TGTGCCAGTAGTATACAGGTGGACACCGGGGAGCTGTTTTTT.

This clone came up a few times. The chain employs TRBV28 and TRBJ1-5; the D gene is possibly TRBD1 (5 bases). The CDR3 consists of 15 residues. V was trimmed by 0 bases and J by 4 bases, leaving 10 bases between them. Germline V gene lookup returns CDR1 MDHEN and CDR2 SYDVKM. The CDR3 region has the DNA TGTGCCAGCAGTTTATGGGACCAGGGAAATCAGCCCCAGCATTTT. This sequence encodes CASSLWDQGNQPQHF.

The genes are TRBV4-1 and TRBJ2-1; TRBD2 matches 7 bases. CDR3 length: 16 residues. From germline, CDR1 is MGHRA and CDR2 YSYEKL. Losses at the gene ends were 0 bases for V and 5 bases for J; bases not matched to a gene: 7. CDR3 amino acids: CASSQESGTTDNEQFF. The CDR3 DNA reads TGCGCCAGCAGCCAAGAGTCCGGGACTACCGACAATGAGCAGTTCTTC.

This chain uses TRBV9 with TRBJ2-1, with a possible D match to TRBD2 (6 bases). Germline CDR1 SGDLS, CDR2 YYNGEE. CDR3 length: 14 amino acids. V was pared by 3 bases and J by 8 bases, with 15 bases between. CDR3 in amino acids: CASSGGGSTDEQFF. The CDR3 nucleotides are TGTGCCAGCAGCGGCGGAGGGTCAACCGATGAGCAGTTCTTC.

V and J are TRBV5-6 and TRBJ2-3; D gene ambiguous. In germline, CDR1 is SGHDT, CDR2 YYEEEE. The V end was cut by 0 bases, the J end by 3 bases, with 2 bases between. This CDR3 has 12 residues. The CDR3 loop reads CASSLVTDTQYF. The CDR3 region has the DNA TGTGCCAGCAGCTTGGTAACAGATACGCAGTATTTT. The variable domain in full, with the rest retrieved from reference TRBV5-6 and TRBJ2-3, is DAGVTQSPTHLIKTRGQQVTLRCSPKSGHDTVSWYQQALGQGPQFIFQYYEEEERQRGNFPDRFSGHQFPNYSSELNVNALLLGDSALYLCASSLVTDTQYFGPGTRLTVL.

This clone appeared a single time. The V gene is TRBV4-3, the J gene TRBJ1-2, with D hard to call. From germline, CDR1 is LGHNA and CDR2 YSLEER. Trimming pared 0 bases from V and 5 bases from J, leaving 19 bases between. The CDR3 length is 17 residues. CDR3 amino acids: CASSQDPARGFGYGYTF. Here the CDR3 DNA reads TGCGCCAGCAGCCAAGATCCCGCCCGAGGTTTTGGTTATGGCTACACCTTC.

Points on this clone: Sequence at one end of the junction differs from germline and may be a read error. V is TRBV7-2 and J is TRBJ1-6; no reliable D call. This CDR3 spans 13 amino acids. Germline CDR1 reads SGHTA; CDR2 reads FQGNSA. The CDR3 loop is CASGFTRNSPLHF. The CDR3, as DNA: TGTGCCAGCGGCTTTACGCGGAATTCACCCCTCCACTTT. The full variable domain, its missing parts supplied by reference TRBV7-2 and TRBJ1-6, is GAGVSQSPSNKVTEKGKDVELRCDPISGHTALYWYRQSLGQGLEFLIYFQGNSAPDKSGLPSDRFSAERTGGSVSTLTIQRTQQEDSAVYLCASGFTRNSPLHFGNGTRLTVT.

The J gene is TRBJ1-2, the V gene TRBV14, with 7 positions matching TRBD1. The CDR3 contains 16 residues. The V and J ends lost 5 bases and 0 bases, in that order; junction bases with no gene match: 9. CDR1 and CDR2 from the germline V gene are SGHDN and FVKESK. The CDR3 region is CASSSNPGTANYGYTF. The CDR3 DNA sequence: TGTGCCAGCAGCTCAAACCCCGGGACAGCTAACTATGGCTACACCTTC.

This clone was seen a single time. This chain uses TRBV13 with TRBJ2-2; D is undetermined. CDR3 length: 13 amino acids. Trimming shortened V by 2 bases and J by 6 bases, and 7 bases separated the two germline ends. Germline V gives CDR1 PRHDT, CDR2 FYEKMQ (reference sequence). The DNA for the CDR3 is TGTGCCAGCAGCTTACAGGCACCCGGGGAGCTGTTTTTT. Protein: CASSLQAPGELFF.

The V and J genes are TRBV6-5 and TRBJ1-2; a possible D gene is TRBD1 (6 bases). The CDR3 consists of 16 residues. The ends were cut back, 0 bases at V and 1 base at J, with 12 bases in the middle. The germline V gene has CDR1 MNHEY and CDR2 SVGAGI. The CDR3 region has the DNA TGTGCCAGCAGTTACTCGACCGAAGGGGGTAACTATGGCTACACCTTC. It specifies CASSYSTEGGNYGYTF.

This clone was observed a few times. CDR3 coding DNA: TGCAGCGCCGAGGGGACAGGTTCCTACGAGCAGTACTTC. It is translated as CSAEGTGSYEQYF. The chain is built from TRBV29-1 and TRBJ2-7; 8 positions agree with TRBD1. The CDR3 sequence is 13 residues long. V trimming: 7 bases; J trimming: 1 base; junction bases outside the gene matches: 6. Germline CDR1 is SQVTM and CDR2 is ANQGSEA.

The genes are TRBV6-5 and TRBJ2-2; D is possibly TRBD1 (6 bases). Per germline, CDR1 MNHEY and CDR2 SVGAGI. The CDR3 has 14 amino acids. V was trimmed by 7 bases and J by 3 bases, leaving 12 bases between them. As DNA, the CDR3 is TGTGCCAGCAACCGGGACACCGACACCGGGGAGCTGTTTTTT. This encodes CASNRDTDTGELFF.

J is TRBJ2-7 and V is TRBV29-1; D is unclear. Trimming stripped 4 bases from V and 0 bases from J, with 7 bases between. This CDR3 contains 12 residues. CDR1 and CDR2 (germline): SQVTM, ANQGSEA. The CDR3 region is CSVVQSSYEQYF. In DNA form, the CDR3 reads TGCAGCGTTGTACAGAGCTCCTACGAGCAGTACTTC.

This chain uses TRBV5-1 with TRBJ1-2, with 7 bases identical to TRBD1. Germline V gene lookup returns CDR1 SGHRS and CDR2 YFSETQ. The CDR3 is made up of 15 amino acids. With V trimmed by 0 bases and J by 6 bases, 8 bases remained unmatched. In DNA, the CDR3 is TGCGCCAGCAGCTTGGTCGCAGGGGGTAGGAATGGCTACACCTTC. Amino acid sequence: CASSLVAGGRNGYTF.

This sequence joins TRBV9 and TRBJ2-1; TRBD2 aligns across 9 bases. Germline V gives CDR1 SGDLS, CDR2 YYNGEE. Trimming at V came to 4 bases and at J to 4 bases, leaving 6 bases not matched to a gene. The CDR3 length is 15 residues. Written as DNA, the CDR3 is TGTGCCAGCAGCTCTGCGGGGGGGCCTTACAATGAGCAGTTCTTC. Translation: CASSSAGGPYNEQFF.

CDR3 loop: CASSLTGRSQPQHF. CDR3 sequence (DNA): TGTGCCAGCAGTTTAACAGGACGCTCTCAGCCCCAGCATTTT. This chain joins TRBV27 and TRBJ1-5, with D perhaps TRBD1 (5 bases). The V end was cut by 2 bases, the J end by 6 bases, with 11 bases between. Germline values: CDR1 MNHEY, CDR2 SMNVEV (reference sequence). The CDR3 runs 14 residues.

The chain recombines TRBV7-2 with TRBJ2-5; TRBD1 matches at 7 bases. V lost 8 bases, J lost 4 bases, and 13 bases stayed unmatched. The CDR3 length is 15 residues. The germline V gene has CDR1 SGHTA and CDR2 FQGNSA. The CDR3 nucleotides read TGTGCCAGCTCCCTGGGGCAGGGGGTAGGAGAGACCCAGTACTTC. It specifies CASSLGQGVGETQYF.